These 2 T cell receptor beta chains share one sample of origin, sequenced in a study of PD-1 blockade in classical Hodgkin lymphoma. There was relapse after autologous stem cell transplantation in every patient, and there was variation in brentuximab vedotin exposure. Data came from immunoSEQ multiplex PCR; TCRdb stores just in-frame clones and leaves some out. The repertoire holds just over 60,000 clones, with approximately 90% as singletons. Sequencing used peripheral blood mononuclear cells (PBMCs), obtained at baseline. The receptors were sampled from a human donor with classical Hodgkin lymphoma.

The chain recombines TRBV7-2 with TRBJ2-7; D is possibly TRBD1 (5 bases). V was clipped by 2 bases and J by 6 bases, with 17 bases between them. Germline V gene sequence: CDR1 SGHTA, CDR2 FQGNSA. The CDR3 length is 15 residues. Here the CDR3 reads CASSLYGSSRGEQYF. The CDR3 DNA follows: TGTGCCAGCAGCTTATATGGCAGTTCAAGGGGCGAGCAGTACTTC.

The chain combines TRBV5-4 with TRBJ2-2; 8 nucleotides line up with TRBD2. Germline V gene sequence: CDR1 SGHNT, CDR2 YYREEE (reference sequence). The CDR3 contains 14 residues. V was pared by 5 bases and J by 8 bases, with 8 bases of the junction left unmatched. As DNA, the CDR3 is TGTGCCAGCAGGATGCGGGGGGATGGAGGGGAGCTGTTTTTT. Its protein product is CASRMRGDGGELFF.